Sequencing of this TCR beta chain was carried out in a study of blood T cell repertoires in COVID-19. Turning to the study itself: Material from acute and convalescent COVID-19 was sourced from the United States, Italy and Spain. Sources were T cells, B-cell-depleted T cells, or PBMCs; the material itself was cDNA or gDNA.

A single count supports this clone. The assay was immunoSEQ multiplex PCR, and TCRdb's table has in-frame clones only and misses some. The table lists around 70,000 clones, around 88% of them singletons. Trimming took 4 bases from V and 4 from J; bases not matched to a gene: 13. The CDR3 is 16 residues long. The germline V gene has CDR1 SGHRS and CDR2 YFSETQ. This receptor was obtained from an elderly woman with active or convalescent COVID-19. The J gene is TRBJ1-2, the V gene TRBV5-1, with 7 bases matching TRBD1. The sequencing input was peripheral blood. The CDR3 here is CASSLHRQGGGYGYTF. For the CDR3, the DNA is TGCGCCAGCAGCCTACATCGACAGGGAGGAGGCTATGGCTACACCTTC.